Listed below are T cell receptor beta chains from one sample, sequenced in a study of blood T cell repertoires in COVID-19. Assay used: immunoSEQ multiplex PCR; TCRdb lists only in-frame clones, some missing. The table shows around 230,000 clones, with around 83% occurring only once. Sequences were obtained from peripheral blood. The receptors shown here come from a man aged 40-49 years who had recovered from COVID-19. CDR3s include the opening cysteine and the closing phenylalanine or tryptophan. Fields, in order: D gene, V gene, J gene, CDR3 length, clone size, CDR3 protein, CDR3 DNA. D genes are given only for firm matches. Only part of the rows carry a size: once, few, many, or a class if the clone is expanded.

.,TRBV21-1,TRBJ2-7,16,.,CASSTRLAPASYEQYF,TGTGCCAGCAGCACGCGACTAGCACCCGCTTCCTACGAGCAGTACTTC
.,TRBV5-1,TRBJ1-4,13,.,CASRNGVNEKLFF,TGCGCCAGCAGGAACGGAGTTAATGAAAAACTGTTTTTT
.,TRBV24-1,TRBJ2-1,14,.,CATSAQGRDNEQFF,TGTGCCACCAGTGCCCAGGGTCGGGACAATGAGCAGTTCTTC
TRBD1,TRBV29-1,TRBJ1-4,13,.,CSVLGTGVEKLFF,TGCAGCGTTCTCGGGACAGGGGTAGAAAAACTGTTTTTT
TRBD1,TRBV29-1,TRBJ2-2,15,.,CSVEGTGENTGELFF,TGCAGCGTTGAAGGCACAGGGGAGAACACCGGGGAGCTGTTTTTT
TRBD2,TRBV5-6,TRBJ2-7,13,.,CASSLGLAGTKYF,TGTGCCAGCAGCTTGGGACTAGCGGGGACCAAGTACTTC
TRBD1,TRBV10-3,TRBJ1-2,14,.,CAISESGQNYGYTF,TGTGCCATCAGTGAGTCGGGACAGAACTATGGCTACACCTTC
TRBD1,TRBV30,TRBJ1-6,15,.,CAWSLLRGKNSPLHF,TGTGCCTGGAGTCTCCTCAGGGGGAAAAATTCACCCCTCCACTTT
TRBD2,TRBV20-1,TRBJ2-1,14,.,CSASWASGSNEQFF,TGCAGTGCTAGTTGGGCTAGCGGGAGTAATGAGCAGTTCTTC
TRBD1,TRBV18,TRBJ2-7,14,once,CASSRNGDRDEQYF,TGTGCCAGCTCACGTAACGGAGACAGGGACGAGCAGTACTTC
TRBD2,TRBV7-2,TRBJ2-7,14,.,CASSPRLAGYEQYF,TGTGCCAGCAGCCCCAGACTAGCGGGGTACGAGCAGTACTTC
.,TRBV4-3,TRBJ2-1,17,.,CASSQESRASVFDEQFF,TGCGCCAGCAGCCAAGAAAGCAGGGCTTCGGTTTTCGATGAGCAGTTCTTC
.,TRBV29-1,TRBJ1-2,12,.,CSVKDGGWGYTF,TGCAGCGTTAAAGATGGAGGTTGGGGCTACACCTTC
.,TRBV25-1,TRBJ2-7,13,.,CASSAGRGYEQYF,TGTGCCAGCAGTGCGGGCCGGGGCTACGAGCAGTACTTC
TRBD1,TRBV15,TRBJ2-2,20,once,CATSSTGGEEPYSNTGELFF,TGTGCCACCAGCAGTACAGGGGGAGAAGAGCCCTACTCCAACACCGGGGAGCTGTTTTTT
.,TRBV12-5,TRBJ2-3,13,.,CASLGAGTDTQYF,TGTGCTAGCCTTGGGGCCGGCACAGATACGCAGTATTTT
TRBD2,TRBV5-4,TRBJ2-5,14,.,CASSPSGGRETQYF,TGTGCCAGCAGCCCAAGCGGGGGGAGGGAGACCCAGTACTTC
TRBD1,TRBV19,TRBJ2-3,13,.,CASSDTGADTQYF,TGTGCCAGTAGTGATACAGGGGCAGATACGCAGTATTTT
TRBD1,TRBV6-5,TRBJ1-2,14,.,CASRNRGRSYGYTF,TGTGCCAGCAGAAACAGGGGTCGGAGCTATGGCTACACCTTC
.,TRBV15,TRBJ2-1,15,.,CATSKSRSSYNEQFF,TGTGCCACCAGCAAGTCCCGGAGCTCCTACAATGAGCAGTTCTTC
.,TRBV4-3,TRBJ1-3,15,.,CASSQGYGRGNTIYF,TGCGCCAGCAGCCAAGGTTACGGGAGGGGAAACACCATATATTTT
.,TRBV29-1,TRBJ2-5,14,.,CSVSVEGHQETQYF,TGCAGCGTTAGTGTGGAGGGTCACCAAGAGACCCAGTACTTC
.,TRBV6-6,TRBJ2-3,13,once,CASRPREADTQYF,TGTGCCAGCAGGCCTCGAGAGGCAGATACGCAGTATTTT
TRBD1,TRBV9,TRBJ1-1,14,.,CASSPRQGNTEAFF,TGTGCCAGCAGCCCTAGACAGGGGAACACTGAAGCTTTCTTT
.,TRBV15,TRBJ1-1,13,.,CATSRDPNTEAFF,TGTGCCACCAGCAGAGATCCAAACACTGAAGCTTTCTTT
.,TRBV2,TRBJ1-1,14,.,CASSPPPRGIEAFF,TGTGCCAGCAGTCCCCCTCCGCGAGGGATTGAAGCTTTCTTT
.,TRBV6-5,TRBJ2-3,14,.,CASSYRGAGDTQYF,TGTGCCAGCAGTTATCGGGGTGCCGGAGATACGCAGTATTTT
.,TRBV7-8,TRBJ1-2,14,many,CASSLATGNYGYTF,TGTGCCAGCAGCTTAGCTACAGGCAACTATGGCTACACCTTC
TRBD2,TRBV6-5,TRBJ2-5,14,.,CASSRLAGRETQYF,TGTGCCAGCAGCAGACTAGCGGGCAGGGAGACCCAGTACTTC
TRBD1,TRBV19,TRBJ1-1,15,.,CASSIVGTANTEAFF,TGTGCCAGTAGTATAGTTGGGACAGCGAACACTGAAGCTTTCTTT
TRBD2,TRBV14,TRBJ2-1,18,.,CASSQEISGRFSGNEQFF,TGTGCCAGCAGCCAAGAGATTAGCGGGAGGTTTTCGGGTAATGAGCAGTTCTTC
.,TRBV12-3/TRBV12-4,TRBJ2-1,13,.,CASRHDSTNEQFF,TGTGCCAGCAGACATGACAGTACCAATGAGCAGTTCTTC
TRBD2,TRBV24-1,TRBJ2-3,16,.,CATSESIAGGVDTQYF,TGTGCCACCAGTGAGTCAATAGCGGGAGGGGTTGATACGCAGTATTTT
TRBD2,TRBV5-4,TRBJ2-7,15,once,CASSLGTSGEYEQYF,TGTGCCAGCAGCCTTGGGACTAGCGGGGAATACGAGCAGTACTTC
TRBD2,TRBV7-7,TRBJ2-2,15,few,CASSSGGAVTGELFF,TGTGCTAGCTCTAGCGGGGGGGCTGTCACCGGGGAGCTGTTTTTT
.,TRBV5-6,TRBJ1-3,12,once,CASSQTGNTIYF,TGTGCCAGCAGCCAGACAGGAAACACCATATATTTT
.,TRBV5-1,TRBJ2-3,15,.,CASSLAARSTDTQYF,TGCGCCAGCAGCTTGGCCGCCCGGAGCACAGATACGCAGTATTTT
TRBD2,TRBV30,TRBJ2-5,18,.,CAWSVRTSGLIYQETQYF,TGTGCCTGGAGTGTAAGGACTAGCGGGTTGATCTACCAAGAGACCCAGTACTTC
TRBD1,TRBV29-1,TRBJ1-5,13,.,CSVGDRVYQPQHF,TGCAGCGTTGGGGACAGGGTTTATCAGCCCCAGCATTTT
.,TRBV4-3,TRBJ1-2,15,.,CASSQVRGRGYGYTF,TGCGCCAGCAGCCAAGTACGGGGCAGGGGCTATGGCTACACCTTC
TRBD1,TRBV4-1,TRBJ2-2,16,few,CASSLKGQGVIGELFF,TGCGCCAGCAGCCTAAAGGGACAGGGGGTTATTGGGGAGCTGTTTTTT